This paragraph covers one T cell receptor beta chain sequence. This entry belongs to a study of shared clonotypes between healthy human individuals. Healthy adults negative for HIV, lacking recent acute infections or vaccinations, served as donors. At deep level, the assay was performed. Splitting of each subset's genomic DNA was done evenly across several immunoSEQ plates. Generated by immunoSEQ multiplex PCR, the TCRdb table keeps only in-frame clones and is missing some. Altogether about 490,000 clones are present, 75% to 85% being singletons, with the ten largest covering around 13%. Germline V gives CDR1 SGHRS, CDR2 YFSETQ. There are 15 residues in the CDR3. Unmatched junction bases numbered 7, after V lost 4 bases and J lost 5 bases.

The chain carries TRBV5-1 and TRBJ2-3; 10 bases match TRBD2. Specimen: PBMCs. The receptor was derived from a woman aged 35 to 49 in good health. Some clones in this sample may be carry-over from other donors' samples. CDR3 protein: CASSPGTSVRDTQYF. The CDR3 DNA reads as TGCGCCAGCAGCCCCGGGACTAGCGTTAGAGATACGCAGTATTTT.